A selection of T cell receptor beta chains follows, all from one sample in a study of blood T cell repertoires in COVID-19. This table comes from immunoSEQ multiplex PCR, and its TCRdb copy is limited to in-frame clones, with some not included. The data contain around 40,000 clones, over 75% of them singletons. Source material: peripheral blood. These receptors came from a human donor in a cohort sampled during active COVID-19. Each CDR3 is given with its conserved first and last residue. A D gene is named only where the DNA matches it firmly. Not all rows give a size; the values are once, few, many and, for expanded clones, a class.

. TRBJ2-7 13 . TRBV30 TGTGCCTGGGGCAAGGGGCGCTCCTACGAGCAGTACTTC CAWGKGRSYEQYF
. TRBJ1-2 13 once TRBV11-2 TGTGCCAGCAGCTTAGATCTTCTAATTGGCTACACCTTC CASSLDLLIGYTF
. TRBJ2-1 13 . TRBV7-9 TGTGCCAGCCCCAGGGGCCAGGGGAATGAGCAGTTCTTC CASPRGQGNEQFF
TRBD1 TRBJ2-3 17 . TRBV5-4 TGTGCCAGCAGCTTGTGGGGGTCCGACAGGGGGTTCGATACGCAGTATTTT CASSLWGSDRGFDTQYF
. TRBJ2-1 14 . TRBV18 TGTGCCAGTCACAGGGCCAGCTCCTACAATGAGCAGTTCTTC CASHRASSYNEQFF
TRBD2 TRBJ2-7 16 . TRBV9 TGTGCCAGCAGCGTAGGGGGGACTAGGTTGCCGTCCGAGCAGTACTTC CASSVGGTRLPSEQYF
TRBD2 TRBJ2-3 16 . TRBV10-1 TGCGCCAGCAGTCGGGGACTAGCGGGGAGTATAGATACGCAGTATTTT CASSRGLAGSIDTQYF
. TRBJ2-1 17 once TRBV9 TGTGCCAGCAGCGTAGCCATAGGTCCTAGGGACACGAATGAGCAGTTCTTC CASSVAIGPRDTNEQFF
. TRBJ1-4 14 . TRBV11-2 TGTGCCAGCAGCTCCCTACGGGAGAATGAAAAACTGTTTTTT CASSSLRENEKLFF
TRBD1 TRBJ1-1 14 . TRBV9 TGTGCCAGCAGCCCTCAGGGGGCATCGACTGAAGCTTTCTTT CASSPQGASTEAFF
. TRBJ1-2 13 . TRBV7-2 TGTGCCAGCAGCTTCCCGGGGAACTATGGCTACACCTTC CASSFPGNYGYTF
TRBD2 TRBJ2-1 15 . TRBV5-1 TGCGCCACTACACTAAGCGGGGGCTCCTACAATGAGCAGTTCTTC CATTLSGGSYNEQFF
TRBD2 TRBJ2-5 14 . TRBV27 TGTGCCAGCAGTTTAGGACGGGAGGGAAAGACCCAGTACTTC CASSLGREGKTQYF
TRBD1 TRBJ2-2 17 . TRBV7-6 TGTGCCAGCAGCTTAGCTGGGGGACAGGGGATTACCGGGGAGCTGTTTTTT CASSLAGGQGITGELFF
TRBD2 TRBJ2-4 18 . TRBV11-2 TGTGCCAGCAGCTTTCTAGCGGACTCACTAATGGGCAAAAACATTCAGTACTTC CASSFLADSLMGKNIQYF
TRBD1 TRBJ1-5 12 . TRBV2 TGTGCCAGCAGTGAAGCGCGACAGGGTGTGCATTTT CASSEARQGVHF
. TRBJ2-1 15 . TRBV4-1 TGCGCCAGCAGCCAAGATCAGCAGGGGAGAGATGAGCAGTTCTTC CASSQDQQGRDEQFF
TRBD1 TRBJ2-3 15 . TRBV2 TGTGCCAGCAGCGAAGGGACAGGGGGCACAGATACGCAGTATTTT CASSEGTGGTDTQYF
TRBD1 TRBJ2-3 16 once TRBV6-1 TGTGCCAGCAGTGAAGTTCCGGGACAGGGGGCAGATACGCAGTATTTT CASSEVPGQGADTQYF
. TRBJ1-2 12 . TRBV2 TGTGCCAGCACTGAGGGGCGCAAGGGCTACACCTTC CASTEGRKGYTF
TRBD1 TRBJ1-2 13 . TRBV18 TGTGCCAGCTCACCGGGACAGCCTTATGGCTACACCTTC CASSPGQPYGYTF
. TRBJ1-1 10 . TRBV28 TGTGGGGCCGCGAACACTGAAGCTTTCTTT CGAANTEAFF
TRBD2 TRBJ2-7 17 . TRBV6-2/TRBV6-3 TGTGCCAGCAGCTCAACCGGGACTAGCGCCTACTCCTACGAGCAGTACTTC CASSSTGTSAYSYEQYF
TRBD1 TRBJ1-2 13 . TRBV7-9 TGTGCCAGCAGCCTGGAACAGGGGACTGGCTACACCTTC CASSLEQGTGYTF
. TRBJ1-5 14 . TRBV2 TGTGCCAGCAGTGTTGAGAGGGGCAATCAGCCCCAGCATTTT CASSVERGNQPQHF
. TRBJ1-1 13 once TRBV18 TGTGCCAGCTCACCTGGCAGCGATCTTGAAGCTTTCTTT CASSPGSDLEAFF
. TRBJ2-7 11 few TRBV19 TGTGCCAGTAGCGACAGCTACGAGCAGTACTTC CASSDSYEQYF
TRBD1 TRBJ2-1 15 . TRBV9 TGTGCCAGCAATGTACAGGGGGGCGGGTACAATGAGCAGTTCTTC CASNVQGGGYNEQFF
. TRBJ2-7 16 . TRBV9 TGTGCCAGCAGCGTAACATCTAGTAGCGTCTCCTACGAGCAGTACTTC CASSVTSSSVSYEQYF